Following are 26 T cell receptor beta chains from one sample sequenced in a study of beta chain features in type 1 diabetes. Whole-study results and caveats: All four CD4+ subsets of Type 1 diabetes patients contained TCRB CDR3s that were moderately but significantly shorter.

The isolated RNA, all of it, was reverse transcribed, so expressed TCRB transcripts were what got sequenced. Using immunoSEQ multiplex PCR, the repertoire was profiled, and TCRdb retains in-frame clones only, with some absent. The table includes approximately 170,000 clones, almost 65% detected once. Their antigens are not known. The specimen was naive CD4+ T cells from blood. The receptors derive from a man aged 25-40 years with type 1 diabetes.

The V and J genes are TRBV2 and TRBJ2-7; D is uncertain. The germline V gene encodes CDR1 SNHLY and CDR2 FYNNEI. The CDR3 consists of 14 residues. Trimming took 0 bases from V and 4 from J, leaving 10 bases between them. The CDR3 bases are TGTGCCAGCAGTGAAGCACGGAGTCCTTACGAGCAGTACTTC. Its protein is CASSEARSPYEQYF.

The chain carries TRBV28 and TRBJ1-6, with a weak D call TRBD1 (6 bases). V was cut by 4 bases and J by 10 bases, with 17 bases left in between. The CDR3 consists of 15 residues. CDR1 is MDHEN, CDR2 SYDVKM, per germline. CDR3 sequence (DNA): TGTGCCAGCAGTTCATCCGGGACATATGAATCACCCCTCCACTTT. It specifies CASSSSGTYESPLHF.

The V gene is TRBV30, the J gene TRBJ2-6; 7 nucleotides agree with TRBD1. The CDR3 is 16 amino acids. CDR1 and CDR2 from the germline V gene are GTSNPN and SVGIG (reference sequence). V dropped 5 bases and J dropped 0; count of bases not matched to a gene: 7. CDR3 DNA: TGTGCCTGGTCCGACAGGGCCCTCTCTGGGGCCAACGTCCTGACTTTC. Protein sequence: CAWSDRALSGANVLTF.

The V call is TRBV18, the J call TRBJ1-2; D is unresolved. This CDR3 contains 13 residues. Germline assignment: CDR1 KGHSH and CDR2 LQKENI. V lost 2 bases to trimming and J lost 3 bases, with 7 bases between them. CDR3 loop: CASSPGDHYGYTF. The CDR3 DNA follows: TGTGCCAGCTCACCAGGGGATCACTATGGCTACACCTTC.

The V and J genes are TRBV30 and TRBJ2-5, with 13 bases matching TRBD2. CDR1 is GTSNPN, CDR2 SVGIG, per germline (reference sequence). J gave up 4 bases and V 3 bases, and 5 bases lay outside the gene matches. This CDR3 has 15 residues. The CDR3: CAWSVGLAGVETQYF. CDR3 DNA: TGTGCCTGGAGCGTAGGACTAGCGGGGGTAGAGACCCAGTACTTC.

This clone was seen only a few times. The V gene is TRBV29-1, the J gene TRBJ2-3; D is perhaps TRBD1 (6 bases). The CDR3 extends over 14 amino acids. The germline V and J ends were trimmed by 7 bases and 1 base, with 15 bases remaining between them. CDR1 and CDR2 (germline): SQVTM, ANQGSEA. DNA of the CDR3: TGCAGCGCAATCAGGGGAAGAGGCACAGATACGCAGTATTTT. The encoded protein is CSAIRGRGTDTQYF.

The J gene is TRBJ2-1, the V gene TRBV28; TRBD1 is a possible D gene (6 bases). This CDR3 comprises 14 residues. CDR1 is MDHEN, CDR2 SYDVKM, per germline. Trimming stripped 4 bases from V and 6 bases from J, with 13 bases between. The CDR3 is CASSSSDSRNEQFF. In DNA form, the CDR3 reads TGTGCCAGCAGTTCATCGGACAGCCGCAATGAGCAGTTCTTC.

The rearrangement links TRBV10-3 to TRBJ2-7; D gene uncertain. CDR3 length: 16 residues. From germline, CDR1 is ENHRY and CDR2 SYGVKD. The V and J ends lost 3 bases and 0 bases respectively, with 15 bases between them. The CDR3 bases are TGTGCCATCAGTGATCGGGTGCGCTCAGACTCCTACGAGCAGTACTTC. Amino acid sequence: CAISDRVRSDSYEQYF.

This clone has a handful of counts. The V gene is TRBV5-4, the J gene TRBJ2-6, with 8 bases fitting TRBD1. Germline-derived CDR1 and CDR2 are SGHNT and YYREEE (reference sequence). With V trimmed by 4 bases and J by 2 bases, 2 bases remained unmatched. The CDR3 totals 15 residues. CDR3 in amino acids: CASSMDRAGANVLTF. The CDR3 DNA sequence: TGTGCCAGCAGCATGGACAGGGCTGGGGCCAACGTCCTGACTTTC.

V is TRBV9 and J is TRBJ2-5; no clear D gene. The CDR3 is 15 residues long. Germline V gene sequence: CDR1 SGDLS, CDR2 YYNGEE. With 0 bases removed from V and 5 bases from J, the gap between germline ends came to 14 bases. The CDR3, as DNA: TGTGCCAGCAGCGTAGAGGTTGGGGTCCGGGAGACCCAGTACTTC. Protein sequence: CASSVEVGVRETQYF.

The chain links TRBV20-1 to TRBJ2-1; D call uncertain. The germline V gene encodes CDR1 DFQATT and CDR2 SNEGSKA (reference sequence). Trimming pared 3 bases from V and 4 bases from J, leaving 4 bases between. The CDR3 loop spans 11 amino acids. CDR3 nucleotide sequence: TGCAGTGCTAGCCGGTACAATGAGCAGTTCTTC. This sequence encodes CSASRYNEQFF.

The CDR3 region has the DNA TGTGCTAGTGGTTTGGTAAGTGATCAGCCCCAGCATTTT. Translating gives CASGLVSDQPQHF. J is TRBJ1-5 and V is TRBV12-5; no clear D. The CDR3 is made up of 13 amino acids. Germline-derived CDR1 and CDR2 are LGHNT and FRNRAP. Trimming stripped 0 bases from V and 5 bases from J, with 5 bases between.

The chain carries TRBV18 and TRBJ2-2; the D is unclear. Germline V lookup: CDR1 KGHSH, CDR2 LQKENI. This CDR3 comprises 14 residues. V shed 1 base and J shed 6 bases, with 9 bases lying between them. CDR3 coding DNA: TGTGCCAGCTCACCACTGACGCGTGCCGGGGAGCTGTTTTTT. Its protein is CASSPLTRAGELFF.

The genes are TRBV7-2 and TRBJ2-5; tentatively, D is TRBD2 (5 bases). Looked up from germline, CDR1 is SGHTA and CDR2 is FQGNSA. V lost 2 bases and J 4 bases, leaving 14 bases between the germline ends. The CDR3 contains 15 residues. The DNA for the CDR3 is TGTGCCAGCAGCTTATCTGGTCTAGCTTCAGAGACCCAGTACTTC. Translation gives CASSLSGLASETQYF.

J is TRBJ2-5 and V is TRBV29-1; D not resolved. V was pared by 6 bases and J by 2 bases, with 16 bases between. Per the germline V gene, CDR1 is SQVTM and CDR2 is ANQGSEA. This CDR3 is 14 amino acids long. The CDR3 bases are TGCAGCGTCCAGCTCCCCAGTGGGCAAGAGACCCAGTACTTC. Protein: CSVQLPSGQETQYF. Filled out from reference TRBV29-1 and TRBJ2-5, the complete variable domain reads SAVISQKPSRDICQRGTSLTIQCQVDSQVTMMFWYRQQPGQSLTLIATANQGSEATYESGFVIDKFPISRPNLTFSTLTVSNMSPEDSSIYLCSVQLPSGQETQYFGPGTRLLVL.

The chain is built from TRBV2 and TRBJ2-3; D is undetermined. V lost 2 bases, J lost 1 base, and 10 bases lay in between. In germline, CDR1 is SNHLY, CDR2 FYNNEI. The CDR3 sequence is 15 residues long. CDR3 residues: CASSEKIGGTDTQYF. The CDR3 region has the DNA TGTGCCAGCAGTGAAAAAATCGGTGGCACAGATACGCAGTATTTT.

This chain connects TRBV19 to TRBJ1-1, with D unresolved. The CDR3 sequence is 14 residues long. Trimming removed 5 bases from V and 6 bases from J, with 16 bases in between. Germline V lookup: CDR1 LNHDA, CDR2 SQIVND (reference sequence). The CDR3 coding sequence is TGTGCCAGTAGTCCTCACGAAGAGGTCGCTGAAGCTTTCTTT. Translation gives CASSPHEEVAEAFF. Filled out from reference TRBV19 and TRBJ1-1, the complete variable domain reads DGGITQSPKYLFRKEGQNVTLSCEQNLNHDAMYWYRQDPGQGLRLIYYSQIVNDFQKGDIAEGYSVSREKKESFPLTVTSAQKNPTAFYLCASSPHEEVAEAFFGQGTRLTVV.

The chain links TRBV7-2 to TRBJ2-3; TRBD1 or TRBD2 may be the D gene (6 bases each). The germline gives CDR1 SGHTA, CDR2 FQGNSA. Trimming removed 6 bases from V and 0 bases from J, with 10 bases in between. CDR3 length: 14 residues. The CDR3 coding sequence is TGTGCCAGCAGGTTCGGGGGCAGCACAGATACGCAGTATTTT. Translated, it gives CASRFGGSTDTQYF. Supplemented by reference TRBV7-2 and TRBJ2-3, the full variable domain reads GAGVSQSPSNKVTEKGKDVELRCDPISGHTALYWYRQSLGQGLEFLIYFQGNSAPDKSGLPSDRFSAERTGGSVSTLTIQRTQQEDSAVYLCASRFGGSTDTQYFGPGTRLTVL.

CDR3 sequence reads: CSAIYGFIQYF. The CDR3 DNA is TGCAGTGCCATCTATGGATTCATTCAGTACTTC. The chain is built from TRBV20-1 and TRBJ2-4; D remains ambiguous. V was clipped by 6 bases and J by 9 bases, with 12 bases between them. The CDR3 is made up of 11 amino acids. Germline lookup yields CDR1 DFQATT and CDR2 SNEGSKA (reference sequence).

This chain joins TRBV7-2 and TRBJ2-3; no reliable D call. The CDR3 sequence is 15 residues long. Germline values: CDR1 SGHTA, CDR2 FQGNSA. With 4 bases removed from V and 6 bases from J, the gap between germline ends came to 17 bases. CDR3 sequence reads: CASSSASARGDTQYF. CDR3 in DNA: TGTGCCAGCAGCTCCGCCTCTGCCCGCGGTGATACGCAGTATTTT.

The V gene is TRBV6-5, the J gene TRBJ1-3; D remains unclear. The V end lost 5 bases, the J end lost 4 bases, and 9 bases lay between the germline ends. The germline V gene encodes CDR1 MNHEY and CDR2 SVGAGI. The CDR3 loop spans 13 amino acids. CDR3 sequence reads: CASSTHRGNTIYF. The CDR3 DNA follows: TGTGCCAGCAGTACACACCGGGGAAACACCATATATTTT.

The V gene is TRBV19, the J gene TRBJ2-6; 7 bases match TRBD1. This CDR3 region has 17 residues. Germline assignment: CDR1 LNHDA and CDR2 SQIVND (reference sequence). J lost 8 bases, V lost 4 bases, and 14 bases had no gene match. CDR3 sequence reads: CASSRNSGTAGTNVLTF. The CDR3 region has the DNA TGTGCCAGTAGTAGAAACTCCGGGACAGCTGGTACCAACGTCCTGACTTTC.

This clone appeared a few times. The same CDR3 also results from other DNA sequences found in this sample. The V and J genes are TRBV30 and TRBJ2-7; 7 bases align to TRBD1. The CDR3 spans 12 residues. Unmatched junction bases numbered 3, after V lost 3 bases and J lost 4 bases. CDR1 and CDR2 (germline): GTSNPN, SVGIG (reference sequence). The CDR3 DNA reads TGTGCCTGGAGCCCAGGGGGTTACGAGCAGTACTTC. Encoded protein: CAWSPGGYEQYF.

The rearrangement uses TRBV4-3 and TRBJ2-3; 8 bases align to TRBD2. The V gene end was trimmed by 0 bases and the J gene end by 1 base; junction bases not matched to a gene: 6. From germline, CDR1 is LGHNA and CDR2 YSLEER. This CDR3 spans 17 amino acids. CDR3 in DNA: TGCGCCAGCAGCCAAGATTGGGTGCGGGGGGGCACAGATACGCAGTATTTT. It encodes CASSQDWVRGGTDTQYF.

The rearrangement uses TRBV7-2 and TRBJ2-7; weak D call: TRBD2 (6 bases). The CDR3 is made up of 17 amino acids. CDR1 is SGHTA, CDR2 FQGNSA, per germline. V lost 0 bases and J 4 bases, leaving 19 bases between the germline ends. The CDR3 spells CASSLALGSPEGYEQYF. Written as DNA, the CDR3 is TGTGCCAGCAGCTTAGCTTTGGGGTCCCCGGAGGGTTACGAGCAGTACTTC.

The V and J genes are TRBV14 and TRBJ2-3; no clear D. The CDR3 is 15 amino acids. Trimming removed 4 bases at V and 1 base at J, with 12 bases between. The germline gives CDR1 SGHDN, CDR2 FVKESK. CDR3: CASSPIHTGTDTQYF. The CDR3 nucleotides read TGTGCCAGCAGCCCTATTCATACGGGCACAGATACGCAGTATTTT.